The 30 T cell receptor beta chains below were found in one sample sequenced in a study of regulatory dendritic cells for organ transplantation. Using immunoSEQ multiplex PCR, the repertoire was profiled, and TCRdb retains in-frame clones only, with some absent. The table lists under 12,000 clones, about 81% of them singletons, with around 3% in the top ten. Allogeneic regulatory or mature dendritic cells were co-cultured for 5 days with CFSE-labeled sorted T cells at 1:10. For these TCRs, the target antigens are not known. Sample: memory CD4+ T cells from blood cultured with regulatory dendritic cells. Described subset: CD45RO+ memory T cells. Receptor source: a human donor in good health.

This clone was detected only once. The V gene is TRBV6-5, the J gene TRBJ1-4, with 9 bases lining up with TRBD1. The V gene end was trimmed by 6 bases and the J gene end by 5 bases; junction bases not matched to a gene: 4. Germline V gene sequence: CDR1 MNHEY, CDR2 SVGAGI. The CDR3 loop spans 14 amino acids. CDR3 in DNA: TGTGCCAGCAGGGAGGACAGGGGAAATGAAAAACTGTTTTTT. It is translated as CASREDRGNEKLFF.

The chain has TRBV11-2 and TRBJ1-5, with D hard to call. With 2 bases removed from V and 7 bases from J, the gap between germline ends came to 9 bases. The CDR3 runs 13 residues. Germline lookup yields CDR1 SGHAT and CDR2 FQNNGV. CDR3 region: CASSLPGKQPQHF. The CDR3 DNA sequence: TGTGCCAGCAGCTTACCGGGAAAACAGCCCCAGCATTTT.

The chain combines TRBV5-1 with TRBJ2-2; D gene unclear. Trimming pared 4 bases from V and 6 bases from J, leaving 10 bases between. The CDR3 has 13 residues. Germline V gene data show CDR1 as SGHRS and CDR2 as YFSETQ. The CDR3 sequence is CASSPPVAGELFF. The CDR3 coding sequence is TGCGCCAGCAGCCCCCCCGTCGCCGGGGAGCTGTTTTTT.

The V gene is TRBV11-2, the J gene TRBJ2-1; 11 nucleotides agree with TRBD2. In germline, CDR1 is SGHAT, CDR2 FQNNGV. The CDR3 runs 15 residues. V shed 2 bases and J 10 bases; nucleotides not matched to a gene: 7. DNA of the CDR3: TGTGCCAGCAGCTTAAGTAGCGGGGGGGCGGGAGAGCAGTTCTTC. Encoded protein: CASSLSSGGAGEQFF.

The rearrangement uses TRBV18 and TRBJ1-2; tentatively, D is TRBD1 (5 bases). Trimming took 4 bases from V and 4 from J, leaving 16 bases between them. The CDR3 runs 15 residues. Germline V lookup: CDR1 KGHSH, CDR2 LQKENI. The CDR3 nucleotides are TGTGCCAGCTCACTCCTCGAGACAGAAGCCTATGGCTACACCTTC. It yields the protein CASSLLETEAYGYTF.

CDR3 in amino acids: CASSTVTGLFGYTF. As DNA, the CDR3 is TGTGCCAGCAGCACCGTTACAGGGTTGTTCGGCTACACCTTC. The rearrangement joins TRBV7-2 to TRBJ1-2; D may be TRBD1 (6 bases). Germline loops: CDR1 SGHTA, CDR2 FQGNSA. Between the trimmed V and J ends, which lost 5 bases and 8 bases, there was a span of 18 bases. The CDR3 spans 14 residues. The complete variable domain, with remaining parts taken from reference TRBV7-2 and TRBJ1-2, reads GAGVSQSPSNKVTEKGKDVELRCDPISGHTALYWYRQSLGQGLEFLIYFQGNSAPDKSGLPSDRFSAERTGGSVSTLTIQRTQQEDSAVYLCASSTVTGLFGYTFGSGTRLTVV.

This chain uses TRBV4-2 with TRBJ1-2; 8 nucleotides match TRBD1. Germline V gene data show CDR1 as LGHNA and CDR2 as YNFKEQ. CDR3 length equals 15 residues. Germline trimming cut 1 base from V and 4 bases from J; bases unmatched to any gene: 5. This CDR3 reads CASSQGQGASYGYTF. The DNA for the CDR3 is TGTGCCAGCAGCCAAGGTCAGGGGGCTTCCTATGGCTACACCTTC.

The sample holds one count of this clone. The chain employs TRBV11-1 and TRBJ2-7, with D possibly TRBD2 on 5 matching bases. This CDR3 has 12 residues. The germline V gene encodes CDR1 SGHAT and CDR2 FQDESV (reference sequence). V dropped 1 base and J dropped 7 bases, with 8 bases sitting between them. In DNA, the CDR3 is TGTGCCAGCAGCTTAGAGGGAGTAGAGCAGTACTTC. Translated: CASSLEGVEQYF. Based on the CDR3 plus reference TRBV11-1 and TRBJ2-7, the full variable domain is EAEVAQSPRYKITEKSQAVAFWCDPISGHATLYWYRQILGQGPELLVQFQDESVVDDSQLPKDRFSAERLKGVDSTLKIQPAELGDSAMYLCASSLEGVEQYFGPGTRLTVT.

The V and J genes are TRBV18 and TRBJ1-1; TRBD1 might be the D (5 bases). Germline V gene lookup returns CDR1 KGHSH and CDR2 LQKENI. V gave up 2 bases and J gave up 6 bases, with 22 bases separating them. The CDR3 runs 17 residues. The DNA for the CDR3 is TGTGCCAGCTCACCATGGTTGTTGGGCGAAGGGGCTTCTGAAGCTTTCTTT. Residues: CASSPWLLGEGASEAFF.

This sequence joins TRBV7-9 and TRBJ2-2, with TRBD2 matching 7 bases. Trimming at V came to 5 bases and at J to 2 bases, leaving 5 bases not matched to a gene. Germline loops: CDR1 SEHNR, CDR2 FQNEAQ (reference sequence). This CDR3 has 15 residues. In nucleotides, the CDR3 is TGTGCCAGCAGCCCAGGGACTACAAACACCGGGGAGCTGTTTTTT. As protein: CASSPGTTNTGELFF.

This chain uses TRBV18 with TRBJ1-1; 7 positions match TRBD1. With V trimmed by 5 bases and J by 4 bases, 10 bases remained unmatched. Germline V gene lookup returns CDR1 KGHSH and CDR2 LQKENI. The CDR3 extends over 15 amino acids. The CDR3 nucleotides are TGTGCCAGCTCATCTATGACAGGGCAGGGCACTGAAGCTTTCTTT. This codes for CASSSMTGQGTEAFF.

The CDR3 loop is CASSEQGAGQETQYF. CDR3 in DNA: TGCGCCAGCAGCGAACAGGGGGCGGGCCAAGAGACCCAGTACTTC. The chain has TRBV5-1 and TRBJ2-5; 9 positions agree with TRBD1. The CDR3 loop spans 15 amino acids. The germline CDR1 and CDR2 sequences are SGHRS and YFSETQ. V was clipped by 4 bases and J by 1 base; unmatched bases: 5.

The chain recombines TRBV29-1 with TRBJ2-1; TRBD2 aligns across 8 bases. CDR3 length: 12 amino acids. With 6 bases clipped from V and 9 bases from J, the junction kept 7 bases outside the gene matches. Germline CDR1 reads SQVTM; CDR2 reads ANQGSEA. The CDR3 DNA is TGCAGCGTCCCTCGGGGGGGAATTGAGCAGTTCTTC. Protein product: CSVPRGGIEQFF.

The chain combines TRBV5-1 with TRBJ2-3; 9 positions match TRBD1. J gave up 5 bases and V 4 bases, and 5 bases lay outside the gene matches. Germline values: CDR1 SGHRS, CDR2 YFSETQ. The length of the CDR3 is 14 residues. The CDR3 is CASSPGTGRDTQYF. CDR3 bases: TGCGCCAGCAGCCCCGGGACAGGGAGAGATACGCAGTATTTT.

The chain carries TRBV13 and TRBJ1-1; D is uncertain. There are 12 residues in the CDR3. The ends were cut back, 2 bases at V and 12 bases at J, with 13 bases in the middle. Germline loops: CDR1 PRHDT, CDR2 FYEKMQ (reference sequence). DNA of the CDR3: TGTGCCAGCAGCTTACTGTCGAGATCGTCTTTCTTT. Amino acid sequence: CASSLLSRSSFF.

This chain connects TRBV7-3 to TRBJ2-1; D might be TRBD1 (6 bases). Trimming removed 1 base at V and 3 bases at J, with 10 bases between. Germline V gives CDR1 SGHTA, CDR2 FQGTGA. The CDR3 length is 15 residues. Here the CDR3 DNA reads TGTGCCAGCAGCTTAAACCCAGGGGTCTACAATGAGCAGTTCTTC. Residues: CASSLNPGVYNEQFF.

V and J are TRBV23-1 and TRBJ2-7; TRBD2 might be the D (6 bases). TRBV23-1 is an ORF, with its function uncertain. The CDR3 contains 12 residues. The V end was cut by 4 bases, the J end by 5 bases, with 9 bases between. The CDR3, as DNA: TGCGCCAGCAGTCTGCGGGGCCACGAGCAGTACTTC. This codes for CASSLRGHEQYF.

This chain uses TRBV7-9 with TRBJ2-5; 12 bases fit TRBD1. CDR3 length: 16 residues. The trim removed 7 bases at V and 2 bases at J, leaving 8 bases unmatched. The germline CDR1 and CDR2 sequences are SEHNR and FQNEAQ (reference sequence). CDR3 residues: CASTAGDRGLQETQYF. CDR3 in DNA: TGTGCCAGCACCGCGGGGGACAGGGGGCTTCAAGAGACCCAGTACTTC. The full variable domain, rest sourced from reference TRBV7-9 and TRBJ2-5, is DTGVSQNPRHKITKRGQNVTFRCDPISEHNRLYWYRQTLGQGPEFLTYFQNEAQLEKSRLLSDRFSAERPKGSFSTLEIQRTEQGDSAMYLCASTAGDRGLQETQYFGPGTRLLVL.

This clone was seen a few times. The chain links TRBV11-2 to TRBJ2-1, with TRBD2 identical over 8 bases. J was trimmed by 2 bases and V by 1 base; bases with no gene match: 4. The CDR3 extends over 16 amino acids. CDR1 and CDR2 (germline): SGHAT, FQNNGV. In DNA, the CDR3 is TGTGCCAGCAGCTTAGCCACTAGCGGCACCTACAATGAGCAGTTCTTC. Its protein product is CASSLATSGTYNEQFF.

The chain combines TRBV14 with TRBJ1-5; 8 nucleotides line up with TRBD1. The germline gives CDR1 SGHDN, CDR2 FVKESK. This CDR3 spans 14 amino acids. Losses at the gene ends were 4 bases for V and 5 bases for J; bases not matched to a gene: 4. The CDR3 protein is CASSPTGAHQPQHF. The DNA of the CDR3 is TGTGCCAGCAGCCCGACAGGGGCCCATCAGCCCCAGCATTTT.

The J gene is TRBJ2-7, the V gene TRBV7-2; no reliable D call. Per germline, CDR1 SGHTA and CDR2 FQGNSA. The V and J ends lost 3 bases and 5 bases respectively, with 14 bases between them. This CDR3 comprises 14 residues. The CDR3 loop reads CASSFRVQTNEQYF. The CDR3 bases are TGTGCCAGCAGCTTCCGGGTCCAGACGAACGAGCAGTACTTC. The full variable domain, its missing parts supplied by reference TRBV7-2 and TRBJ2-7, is GAGVSQSPSNKVTEKGKDVELRCDPISGHTALYWYRQSLGQGLEFLIYFQGNSAPDKSGLPSDRFSAERTGGSVSTLTIQRTQQEDSAVYLCASSFRVQTNEQYFGPGTRLTVT.

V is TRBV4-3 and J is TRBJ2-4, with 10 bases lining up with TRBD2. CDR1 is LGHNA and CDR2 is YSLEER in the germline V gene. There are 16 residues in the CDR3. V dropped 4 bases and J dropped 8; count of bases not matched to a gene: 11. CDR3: CASSPDGAGGLDIQYF. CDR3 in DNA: TGCGCCAGCAGCCCCGATGGAGCGGGGGGGCTCGACATTCAGTACTTC.

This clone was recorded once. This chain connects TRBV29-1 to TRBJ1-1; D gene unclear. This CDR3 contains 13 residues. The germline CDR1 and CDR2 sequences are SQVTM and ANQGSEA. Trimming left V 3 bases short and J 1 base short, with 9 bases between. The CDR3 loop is CSVEIGRNTEAFF. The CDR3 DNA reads TGCAGCGTTGAGATAGGGAGGAACACTGAAGCTTTCTTT.

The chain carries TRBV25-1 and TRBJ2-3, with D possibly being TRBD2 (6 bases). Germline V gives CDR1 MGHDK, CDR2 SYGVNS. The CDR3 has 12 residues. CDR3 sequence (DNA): TGTGCAACCCGGGACTTCACAGATACGCAGTATTTT. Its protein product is CATRDFTDTQYF.

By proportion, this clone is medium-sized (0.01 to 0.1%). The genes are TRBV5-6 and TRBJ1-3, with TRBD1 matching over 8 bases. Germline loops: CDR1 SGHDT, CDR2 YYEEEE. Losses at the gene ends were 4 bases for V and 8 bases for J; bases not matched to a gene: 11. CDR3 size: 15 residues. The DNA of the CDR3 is TGTGCCAGCAGCAGACTGGACAGGGACGGAGACACCATATATTTT. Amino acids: CASSRLDRDGDTIYF.

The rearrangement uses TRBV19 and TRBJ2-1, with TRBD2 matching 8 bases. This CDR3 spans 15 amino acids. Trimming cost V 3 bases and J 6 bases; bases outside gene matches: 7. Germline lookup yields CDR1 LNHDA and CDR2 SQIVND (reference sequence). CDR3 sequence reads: CASSMSRGGRNEQFF. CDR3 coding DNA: TGTGCCAGTAGTATGTCCCGGGGGGGCCGCAATGAGCAGTTCTTC.

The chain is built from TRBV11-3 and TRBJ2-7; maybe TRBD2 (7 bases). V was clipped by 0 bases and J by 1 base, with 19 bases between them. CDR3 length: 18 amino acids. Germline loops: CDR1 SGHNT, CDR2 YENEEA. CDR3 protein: CASSLERGGSADSYEQYF. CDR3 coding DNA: TGTGCCAGCAGCTTAGAAAGGGGGGGTAGCGCGGATTCCTACGAGCAGTACTTC.

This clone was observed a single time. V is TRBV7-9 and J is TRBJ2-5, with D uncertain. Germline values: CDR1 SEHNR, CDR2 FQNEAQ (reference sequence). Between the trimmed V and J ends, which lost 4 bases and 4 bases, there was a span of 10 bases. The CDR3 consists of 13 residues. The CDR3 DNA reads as TGTGCCAGCAGCTCCCAGCGTGGAGAGACCCAGTACTTC. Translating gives CASSSQRGETQYF.

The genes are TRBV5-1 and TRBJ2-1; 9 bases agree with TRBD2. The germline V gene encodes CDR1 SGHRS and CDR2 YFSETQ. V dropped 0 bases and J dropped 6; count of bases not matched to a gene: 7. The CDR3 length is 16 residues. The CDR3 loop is CASSLGGAGGFNEQFF. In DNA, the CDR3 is TGCGCCAGCAGCTTGGGTGGAGCGGGGGGTTTCAATGAGCAGTTCTTC.

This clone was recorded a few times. The CDR3, as DNA: TGCGCCAGCAGCTCGGGACTCGGAGACCATGGTGGCTACACCTTC. Protein sequence: CASSSGLGDHGGYTF. V gene TRBV5-1 combines with J gene TRBJ1-2, with TRBD1 as a possible D gene (5 bases). From germline, CDR1 is SGHRS and CDR2 YFSETQ. V shed 3 bases and J shed 7 bases, with 19 bases lying between them. This CDR3 is built from 15 residues.